These T cell receptor beta chains were read from a single sample in a study of T-cell memory formation after mild COVID-19. One entry per CDR3 protein, called by TCRdb with MiXCR from the 5' RACE reads. The sample lists about 250,000 distinct CDR3 sequences, about 16% occurring once. Material for sequencing was PBMCs or a T cell subset sorted from them (not recorded which). The source is an adult woman who had mild COVID-19 (a few samples of this study predate the infection). Cell type and time point are not known. Both conserved end residues are part of each CDR3. D genes are given only for firm matches. Part of the rows lack a size; the others show once, few, many or a class for expanded clones.

D,V,J,size,DNA,CDR3
TRBD1,TRBV12-3/TRBV12-4,TRBJ1-2,few,TGTGCCAGCAGGCAATCGACCGGGACAGTGGGCTACACCTTC,CASRQSTGTVGYTF
TRBD2,TRBV18,TRBJ2-1,NA,TGTGCCAGCTCACCGAGGACTAGCCCAGGGAATGAGCAGTTCTTC,CASSPRTSPGNEQFF
NA,TRBV19,TRBJ1-4,few,TGTGCCAGTGTGGGACGGCGAGGTGGTGAAAAACTGTTTTTT,CASVGRRGGEKLFF
NA,TRBV29-1,TRBJ2-7,many,TGCAGCGTTACTCTAGGGGCCGAGCAGTACTTC,CSVTLGAEQYF
TRBD2,TRBV4-3,TRBJ2-7,few,TGCGCCAGCAGCCCCGCCGGGGGGGCCTACGAGCAGTACTTC,CASSPAGGAYEQYF
NA,TRBV18,TRBJ2-5,NA,TGTGCCAGCTCACCCCATCGATGGGGGTCCGGAGAGACCCAGTACTTC,CASSPHRWGSGETQYF
TRBD2,TRBV5-5,TRBJ2-1,many,TGTGCCAGCAGCTCAGGACTAGTAGGAGACAATGAGCAGTTCTTC,CASSSGLVGDNEQFF
TRBD1,TRBV7-8,TRBJ2-3,few,TGTGCCAGCAGCTCCTGGGACAGGTCGGCAGATACGCAGTATTTT,CASSSWDRSADTQYF
TRBD1,TRBV9,TRBJ1-3,many,TGTGCCAGCAGCGCTAGGACAGGGATAGCTGGAAACACCATATATTTT,CASSARTGIAGNTIYF
NA,TRBV4-2,TRBJ1-5,few,TGTGCCAGCAGCCAAGAGGTGGGGCGCAGCAATCAGCCCCAGCATTTT,CASSQEVGRSNQPQHF
NA,TRBV7-2,TRBJ2-3,many,TGTGCCAGCAGCTTAGCGGGACCCACAGATACGCAGTATTTT,CASSLAGPTDTQYF
NA,TRBV20-1,TRBJ2-7,few,TGCAGTGCTACCGAAAGGGGAAAGTACGAGCAGTACTTC,CSATERGKYEQYF
NA,TRBV6-1,TRBJ2-7,NA,TGTGCCAGCAGTGAAGGAGGGATTGCCGACGAGCAGTACTTC,CASSEGGIADEQYF
TRBD1,TRBV4-2,TRBJ2-1,NA,TGTGCCAGCAGCCAGGGACAGGGCCGTAATGAGCAGTTCTTC,CASSQGQGRNEQFF
NA,TRBV3-1,TRBJ2-7,few,TGTGCCAGCAGCCGAGGGGTCAACGAGCAGTACTTC,CASSRGVNEQYF
TRBD2,TRBV5-4,TRBJ2-1,NA,TGTGCCAGCACCCGATCGTGGACTAGCGGGAGGGGTGAGCAGTTCTTC,CASTRSWTSGRGEQFF
TRBD1,TRBV5-4,TRBJ1-1,many,TGTGCCAGCAGCCAGCCGGGACAGGGAATGAACACTGAAGCTTTCTTT,CASSQPGQGMNTEAFF
NA,TRBV7-2,TRBJ1-6,NA,TGTGCCAGCAGCCGATCAGGGAGGTTAAGGGATTCACCCCTCCACTTT,CASSRSGRLRDSPLHF
NA,TRBV29-1,TRBJ1-2,few,TGCAGCGTTGAATCAGGGTACGGCTACACCTTC,CSVESGYGYTF
NA,TRBV7-2,TRBJ1-2,few,TGTGCCAGCAGCTTAGAAGATGGGGCTAACTATGGCTACACCTTC,CASSLEDGANYGYTF
NA,TRBV7-9,TRBJ1-6,NA,TGTGCCAGCAGCTTAGATGGCGTCGATAATTCACCCCTCCACTTT,CASSLDGVDNSPLHF
NA,TRBV18,TRBJ2-2,NA,TGTGCCAGCTCACCACCGGGCAGGGAGCTGTTTTTT,CASSPPGRELFF
TRBD1,TRBV27,TRBJ1-2,few,TGTGCCAGCAGTTTCCGCCGACAGGGAGATGGCTACACCTTC,CASSFRRQGDGYTF
TRBD2,TRBV7-2,TRBJ2-1,few,TGTGCCAGCAGCCGACCCGGACTAGCGGGAGGCAATGAGCAGTTCTTC,CASSRPGLAGGNEQFF
TRBD2,TRBV6-2/TRBV6-3,TRBJ2-1,NA,TGTGCCAGCAGTACCGGCGTAGCGGGGGGCTCCTACAATGAGCAGTTCTTC,CASSTGVAGGSYNEQFF
NA,TRBV6-2/TRBV6-3,TRBJ2-5,few,TGTGCCAGCAGTTTCAGGGCTGAGACCCAGTACTTC,CASSFRAETQYF
TRBD1,TRBV4-2,TRBJ1-2,once,TGTGCCAGCAGCCAAGTTGCGGACAGGGCTAACTATGGCTACACCTTC,CASSQVADRANYGYTF
TRBD2,TRBV9,TRBJ2-7,NA,TGTGCCAGCAGCGTTAGGTCGGGAGGCCCCTACGAGCAGTACTTC,CASSVRSGGPYEQYF
NA,TRBV12-3/TRBV12-4,TRBJ2-5,NA,TGTGCCAGCAGTTCCAACAGGGACGGAGAGACCCAGTACTTC,CASSSNRDGETQYF
NA,TRBV5-1,TRBJ1-2,NA,TGCGCCAGCGGCGGGGCATTCGGGGGTGACTATGGCTACACCTTC,CASGGAFGGDYGYTF
NA,TRBV5-1,TRBJ2-7,few,TGCGCCAGCAGCTTGGTACTATGGGGCAGCCGCGACGAGCAGTACTTC,CASSLVLWGSRDEQYF
NA,TRBV12-3/TRBV12-4,TRBJ1-6,once,TGTGCCAGCAGTTTCTCAGGGAAAGTGTCACCCCTCCACTTT,CASSFSGKVSPLHF
TRBD2,TRBV7-2,TRBJ2-5,few,TGTGCCAGCAGCTCAGATGGGAGGGGAGAGGCGACCCAGTACTTC,CASSSDGRGEATQYF
NA,TRBV29-1,TRBJ2-1,NA,TGCAGCGTCCGGACTTACAATGAGCAGTTCTTC,CSVRTYNEQFF
NA,TRBV5-1,TRBJ1-3,few,TGCGCCAGCAGCACCGGACAGCTCGGAAACACCATATATTTT,CASSTGQLGNTIYF
NA,TRBV12-3/TRBV12-4,TRBJ2-1,few,TGTGCCAGCAGTTTAATGGGCCCCGAGCAGTTCTTC,CASSLMGPEQFF
TRBD1,TRBV5-1,TRBJ2-2,few,TGCGCCAGCAGCGATACGTCCGGGACAGGGATCGCCGGGGAGCTGTTTTTT,CASSDTSGTGIAGELFF
NA,TRBV12-3/TRBV12-4,TRBJ1-4,NA,TGTGCCAGCAGTTTTGACAGACTAAAACTGTTTTTT,CASSFDRLKLFF
TRBD1,TRBV5-4,TRBJ1-2,NA,TGTGCCAGCAGCTTGGAGGGACAGGGATACTATGGCTACACCTTC,CASSLEGQGYYGYTF
TRBD2,TRBV4-1,TRBJ2-5,NA,TGCGCCAGCAGCCAAGATGGGACTAGCGTTGAGACCCAGTACTTC,CASSQDGTSVETQYF
NA,TRBV7-2,TRBJ2-3,many,TGTGCCAGCAGCTTAGTACAAGGAAGGTGGGGTACAGATACGCAGTATTTT,CASSLVQGRWGTDTQYF
NA,TRBV7-2,TRBJ1-1,NA,TGTGCCAGCAGCCCCGGACAGAGGAACACTGAAGCTTTCTTT,CASSPGQRNTEAFF
NA,TRBV5-1,TRBJ1-2,NA,TGCGCCAGCAGCCCGGTTATTATGGCCGGCTACACCTTC,CASSPVIMAGYTF
NA,TRBV11-2,TRBJ2-7,NA,TGTGCCAGCAGCTTATCGGGGCACCCCACCTACGAGCAGTACTTC,CASSLSGHPTYEQYF
TRBD2,TRBV12-3/TRBV12-4,TRBJ2-1,many,TGTGCCAGCAGTCGTCCACTCCAGAGCGGGAGAAGCAATGAGCAGTTCTTC,CASSRPLQSGRSNEQFF
NA,TRBV27,TRBJ1-1,many,TGTGCCAGCAGTTCCCGAAGGACAGCTGAAGCTTTCTTT,CASSSRRTAEAFF
NA,TRBV11-2,TRBJ2-5,few,TGTGCCAGCAGCCTCCTAGGGAGTCAGGTTGGGGAGACCCAGTACTTC,CASSLLGSQVGETQYF
NA,TRBV2,TRBJ1-4,few,TGTGCCAGCACCGAGGGGGGGAGTGAAAAACTGTTTTTT,CASTEGGSEKLFF
NA,TRBV7-9,TRBJ1-5,many,TGTGCCAGCAGCAGGGAGGGCGGTCAGCCCCAGCATTTT,CASSREGGQPQHF
TRBD2,TRBV10-3,TRBJ2-1,NA,TGTGCCATCACCCCGACTAGCGGGGGGGCCGTGACAAACAATGAGCAGTTCTTC,CAITPTSGGAVTNNEQFF
NA,TRBV14,TRBJ2-1,NA,TGTGCCAGCAGCCAAGCACCAGGTACTGAGCAGTTCTTC,CASSQAPGTEQFF
NA,TRBV7-9,TRBJ1-2,few,TGTGCCAGCAGCCATTCCGGGCCACCTAACTATGGCTACACCTTC,CASSHSGPPNYGYTF
TRBD2,TRBV24-1,TRBJ2-1,many,TGTGCCACCAGTGATTTGACTAGCGGGCACTACAATGAGCAGTTCTTC,CATSDLTSGHYNEQFF